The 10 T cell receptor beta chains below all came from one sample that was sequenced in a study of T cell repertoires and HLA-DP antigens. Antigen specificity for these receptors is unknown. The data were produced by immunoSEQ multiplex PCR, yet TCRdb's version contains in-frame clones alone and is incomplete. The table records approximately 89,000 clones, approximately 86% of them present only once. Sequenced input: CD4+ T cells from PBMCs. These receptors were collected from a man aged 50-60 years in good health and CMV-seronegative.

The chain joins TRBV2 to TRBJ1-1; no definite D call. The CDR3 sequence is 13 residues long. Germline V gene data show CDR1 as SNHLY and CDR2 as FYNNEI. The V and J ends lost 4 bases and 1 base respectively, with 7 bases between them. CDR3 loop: CASSVARNTEAFF. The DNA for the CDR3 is TGTGCCAGCAGTGTGGCCAGGAACACTGAAGCTTTCTTT.

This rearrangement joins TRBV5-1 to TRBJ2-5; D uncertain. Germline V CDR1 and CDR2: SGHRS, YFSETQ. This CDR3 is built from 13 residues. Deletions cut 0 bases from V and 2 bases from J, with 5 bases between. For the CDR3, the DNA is TGCGCCAGCAGCTTGGCATCTCAAGAGACCCAGTACTTC. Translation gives CASSLASQETQYF.

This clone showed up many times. The CDR3 sequence is CASSQGYGSENTEAFF. CDR3 nucleotides: TGTGCCAGCAGCCAAGGCTATGGCTCTGAGAACACTGAAGCTTTCTTT. V and J are TRBV4-2 and TRBJ1-1; no clear D. This CDR3 spans 16 amino acids. Trimming pared 1 base from V and 1 base from J, leaving 13 bases between. Germline V gene sequence: CDR1 LGHNA, CDR2 YNFKEQ.

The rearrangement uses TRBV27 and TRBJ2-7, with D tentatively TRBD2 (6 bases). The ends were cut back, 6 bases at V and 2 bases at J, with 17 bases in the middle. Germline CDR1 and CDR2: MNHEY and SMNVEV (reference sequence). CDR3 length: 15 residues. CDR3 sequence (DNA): TGTGCCAGCAGCCCCCGGGGGTCCTTAACCTACGAGCAGTACTTC. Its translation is CASSPRGSLTYEQYF.

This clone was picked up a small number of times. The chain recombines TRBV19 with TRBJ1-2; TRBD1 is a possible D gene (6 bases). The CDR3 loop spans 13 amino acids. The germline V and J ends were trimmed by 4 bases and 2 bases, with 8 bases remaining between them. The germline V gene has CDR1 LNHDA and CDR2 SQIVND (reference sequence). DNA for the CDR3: TGTGCCAGTAGTAACCAGGGGAACTATGGCTACACCTTC. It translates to CASSNQGNYGYTF.

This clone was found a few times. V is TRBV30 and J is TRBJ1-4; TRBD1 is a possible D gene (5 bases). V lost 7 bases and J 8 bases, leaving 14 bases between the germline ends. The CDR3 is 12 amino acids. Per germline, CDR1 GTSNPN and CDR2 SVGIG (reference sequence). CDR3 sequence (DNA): TGTGCCTTCAACCAGGGAGACGAAAAACTGTTTTTT. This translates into CAFNQGDEKLFF.

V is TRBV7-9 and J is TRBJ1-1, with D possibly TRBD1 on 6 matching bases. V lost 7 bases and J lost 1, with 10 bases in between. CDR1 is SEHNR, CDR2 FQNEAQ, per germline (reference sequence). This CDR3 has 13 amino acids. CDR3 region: CASNPTGNTEAFF. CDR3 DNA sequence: TGTGCCAGCAACCCGACAGGGAACACTGAAGCTTTCTTT.

The CDR3 DNA is TGTGCCAGCAGCCCCGGTTCCGCGGGGGGCCTGGGGGAGCTGTTTTTT. Amino acid sequence: CASSPGSAGGLGELFF. V and J are TRBV11-3 and TRBJ2-2, with 8 bases fitting TRBD2. This CDR3 is built from 16 residues. V lost 5 bases to trimming and J lost 8 bases; unmatched junction nucleotides: 13. Per germline, CDR1 SGHNT and CDR2 YENEEA. The variable domain in full, with the rest retrieved from reference TRBV11-3 and TRBJ2-2, is EAGVVQSPRYKIIEKKQPVAFWCNPISGHNTLYWYLQNLGQGPELLIRYENEEAVDDSQLPKDRFSAERLKGVDSTLKIQPAELGDSAVYLCASSPGSAGGLGELFFGEGSRLTVL.

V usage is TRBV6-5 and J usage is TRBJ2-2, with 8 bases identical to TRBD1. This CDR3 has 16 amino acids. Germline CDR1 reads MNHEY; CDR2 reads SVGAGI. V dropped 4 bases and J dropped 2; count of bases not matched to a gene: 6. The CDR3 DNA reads TGTGCCAGCAGTTCAGGGACAGGCGCTAACACCGGGGAGCTGTTTTTT. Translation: CASSSGTGANTGELFF.

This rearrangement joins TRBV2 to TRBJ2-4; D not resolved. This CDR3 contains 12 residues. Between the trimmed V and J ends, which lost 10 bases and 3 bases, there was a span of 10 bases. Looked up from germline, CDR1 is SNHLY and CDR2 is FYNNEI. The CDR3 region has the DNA TGTGCCACAGAGGACGGCAAAAACATTCAGTACTTC. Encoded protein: CATEDGKNIQYF.